A selection of T cell receptor beta chains follows, all from one sample in a study of Ad26.COV2.S vaccination and SARS-CoV-2 variants. Libraries were prepared by immunoSEQ multiplex PCR; TCRdb keeps only in-frame clonotypes and omits some of them. Here the sample spans 440,000 or so clones, approximately 90% being singletons. The sequencing used peripheral blood, collected in a trial of Ad26.COV2.S vaccine versus placebo. The origin of the receptors is a person between 18 and 65 years old who received the Ad26.COV2.S COVID-19 vaccine or a placebo. Each CDR3 is given with its conserved first and last residue. The D gene is left open where the match is weak. Size tells how often a clone was seen (once, few, many) or the class of an expanded clone, and some rows leave it out.

J,D,size,V,DNA,CDR3
TRBJ2-1,.,.,TRBV9,TGTGCCAGCAGCGTAGGGGCGGGGACGCGTAATGAGCAGTTCTTC,CASSVGAGTRNEQFF
TRBJ1-2,.,.,TRBV3-1/TRBV3-2,TGTGCCAGCAGCCCCCCCGAGGCGGGAAACTTGGGCTACACCTTC,CASSPPEAGNLGYTF
TRBJ1-5,.,.,TRBV11-2,TGTGCCAGCAGCTCGTCTTCTGGTAGCAATCAGCCCCAGCATTTT,CASSSSSGSNQPQHF
TRBJ2-7,TRBD1,.,TRBV7-8,TGTGCCAGCAGTTCCGGGACAGGGGGCGCCGAGCAGTACTTC,CASSSGTGGAEQYF
TRBJ1-6,TRBD1,.,TRBV6-2/TRBV6-3,TGTGCCAGCAGTTACTCGACGTCAGCGGACAGGATCAATTCACCCCTCCACTTT,CASSYSTSADRINSPLHF
TRBJ2-2,.,.,TRBV5-5,TGTGCCAGCAGCACCTGGGGACATCCGAACACCGGGGAGCTGTTTTTT,CASSTWGHPNTGELFF
TRBJ2-1,TRBD2,.,TRBV5-1,TGCGCCAGCAGCGGCCGACTAGCGGGTGACTCCTACAATGAGCAGTTCTTC,CASSGRLAGDSYNEQFF
TRBJ1-6,.,.,TRBV30,TGTGCCTGGAGTGTAGGGGCAGGGCGCTATAATTCACCCCTCCACTTT,CAWSVGAGRYNSPLHF
TRBJ2-1,.,.,TRBV4-3,TGCGCCAGCAGCCAAGATAATAGACGGTACAATGAGCAGTTCTTC,CASSQDNRRYNEQFF
TRBJ2-3,.,.,TRBV12-3/TRBV12-4,TGTGCCAGCAGTCCCTCCACAGATACGCAGTATTTT,CASSPSTDTQYF
TRBJ2-7,.,.,TRBV6-6,TGTGCCAGCAGTTACCGACAGGCCTCCTACGAGCAGTACTTC,CASSYRQASYEQYF
TRBJ1-3,TRBD1,once,TRBV30,TGTGCCTGGAGCGGGACAGGGGGCTTGTTTTCTGGAAACACCATATATTTT,CAWSGTGGLFSGNTIYF
TRBJ1-1,TRBD1,.,TRBV4-3,TGCGCCAGCAGCAATGACAGGGGCCGGAACACTGAAGCTTTCTTT,CASSNDRGRNTEAFF
TRBJ2-7,TRBD2,.,TRBV7-8,TGTGCCAGCAGCTTCTTTGTCGGGGGGGCAGACGAGCAGTACTTC,CASSFFVGGADEQYF
TRBJ1-1,.,few,TRBV5-1,TGCGCCAGCAGCTTCGGCCGCGGTCAGAAAGCTTTCTTT,CASSFGRGQKAFF
TRBJ1-1,.,.,TRBV19,TGTGCCAGTAGTGCGGATAGGGGTACCACTGAAGCTTTCTTT,CASSADRGTTEAFF
TRBJ1-5,TRBD1,.,TRBV27,TGTGCCAGCAGGGGACAGGGTCACCAGCCCCAGCATTTT,CASRGQGHQPQHF
TRBJ2-7,.,.,TRBV7-2,TGTGCCAGCAGCCCGTCGAGCGGAGGCTACGAGCAGTACTTC,CASSPSSGGYEQYF
TRBJ1-2,.,.,TRBV30,TGTGCCTGGAGTGTAGGGGGGGCTGGCTATGGCTACACCTTC,CAWSVGGAGYGYTF
TRBJ1-6,.,.,TRBV5-6,TGTGCCAGCAGCTTGGTATGGGGGAATTCACCCCTCCACTTT,CASSLVWGNSPLHF
TRBJ2-1,.,.,TRBV7-6,TGTGCCAGCAGCCCACCCGGGGACCCCCGCTACAATGAGCAGTTCTTC,CASSPPGDPRYNEQFF
TRBJ2-1,.,.,TRBV28,TGTGCCAGCAGTCTCGACGGGGGAGGGCAGTTCTTC,CASSLDGGGQFF
TRBJ2-2,.,.,TRBV6-5,TGTGCCAGCACGGGGGCAGGGAACACCGGGGAGCTGTTTTTT,CASTGAGNTGELFF
TRBJ2-5,.,once,TRBV28,TGTGCCACAACCCCCGGGGGTGTAGAGACCCAGTACTTC,CATTPGGVETQYF
TRBJ1-3,TRBD1,.,TRBV27,TGTGCCAGCAGTGGGGACAGCTCTGGAAACACCATATATTTT,CASSGDSSGNTIYF
TRBJ1-2,TRBD1,.,TRBV29-1,TGCAGCGTTGGAGGCTCGGACAGGGCAAAGGACTATGGCTACACCTTC,CSVGGSDRAKDYGYTF